This T cell receptor beta chain came from a study of blood T cell repertoires in COVID-19. CDR3 length: 12 residues. With 3 bases removed from V and 16 bases from J, the gap between germline ends came to 15 bases. Original methodology: Estimation of nucleated cell counts was performed using reference gene primer amplification. Sequencing was performed with immunoSEQ multiplex PCR; in TCRdb, only in-frame clones are kept and a portion is missing. V, J and clone size were drawn from that table, and D and trimming were deduced from the DNA. The sample includes 200,000 to 250,000 clones, roughly 90% of them seen just once.

V is TRBV12-3 or TRBV12-4 and J is TRBJ1-4; possibly TRBD1 for D (5 bases). Sequencing was done on a sample of peripheral blood. The origin of this receptor is a woman in her fifties or sixties with acute or convalescent COVID-19. The CDR3 DNA sequence: TGTGCCAGCAGTTTCGGGCTAGACAGACGGTTTTTT. It codes for CASSFGLDRRFF.